This TCR beta chain was profiled in a study of OX40 agonist ivuxolimab in advanced cancers. The overall study: Ivuxolimab, which patients received intravenously every 2 weeks, was dosed at 0.01 to 10 mg/kg.

In regard to this clone: The antigen is undetermined.

The study, taken as a whole, reports: Expanded clones were, on average, more numerous in CD8+ T cells than in CD4+. Some patients without response likewise showed low normalized clonal expansion.

The table came from immunoSEQ multiplex PCR; TCRdb's copy has only in-frame clones and leaves some out. The table has 60,000 to 70,000 clones, 90% seen once; the top ten hold under 2.5%. The sample in question was CD4+ or CD8+ T cells sorted from blood, obtained in a trial of the OX40 agonist ivuxolimab. This receptor was taken from an adult with an advanced solid tumor such as melanoma, head and neck, liver or kidney cancer.

The CDR3 DNA follows: TGCGCCAGCAGTCGACAGCCCAACACTGAAGCTTTCTTT. It translates to CASSRQPNTEAFF. V is TRBV10-2 and J is TRBJ1-1; possibly TRBD1 for D (5 bases). This CDR3 has 13 residues. Germline values: CDR1 WSHSY, CDR2 SAAADI. The V and J ends lost 5 bases and 2 bases respectively, with 9 bases between them.